The 10 T cell receptor beta chains given below trace back to one sample, sequenced in a study of CXCR3-negative and CXCR3-positive naive CD8 T cells. TRB cDNA libraries were made by UMI-labeled 5' RACE. TCRdb reprocessed the 5' RACE reads, keeping one entry per CDR3 protein, no DNA. This table lists 45,000 or so distinct CDR3 sequences. Sequenced material: naive CXCR3- CD8+ T cells from blood. Regarding subset: CD45RO-CCR7+CD27+CD95- naive CD8+ T cells lacking CXCR3 (TNR3-). Receptors originate from a human donor in good health. Some clones in this sample may be carry-over from other donors' samples.

The chain recombines TRBV5-5 with TRBJ2-2; TCRdb's D gene call, TRBD2, goes unchecked for lack of DNA. Germline-derived CDR1 and CDR2 are SGHKS and YYEKEE (reference sequence). The length of the CDR3 is 17 residues. The CDR3 sequence is CASSILSSGGAPGELFF.

The CDR3: CASSLSPASGNTIYF. The rearrangement joins TRBV27 to TRBJ1-3; the TCRdb D gene call, TRBD1, has no DNA to confirm it. The CDR3 totals 15 residues. Germline assignment: CDR1 MNHEY and CDR2 SMNVEV (reference sequence).

This chain joins TRBV10-3 and TRBJ2-7; TCRdb names TRBD2, which stays unverified in the absence of DNA. From germline, CDR1 is ENHRY and CDR2 SYGVKD. CDR3 length equals 15 residues. This chain's CDR3 is CAISEGRASTYEQYF.

The chain links TRBV4-1 to TRBJ2-2; TCRdb's assignment of TRBD1 cannot be checked, as there is no DNA. From germline, CDR1 is MGHRA and CDR2 YSYEKL. The CDR3 runs 16 residues. The CDR3 protein is CASSHPGGRNTGELFF.

This chain connects TRBV3-1 to TRBJ2-5; TCRdb lists TRBD2, though no DNA is available to test this call. The germline CDR1 and CDR2 sequences are LGHDT and YNNKEL (reference sequence). This CDR3 comprises 15 residues. CDR3 loop: CASSPDVGEGETQYF.

The chain links TRBV6-5 to TRBJ2-1; TCRdb reports TRBD2, a call that lacks DNA to check it against. The CDR3 has 17 amino acids. Germline V gene data show CDR1 as MNHEY and CDR2 as SVGAGI. The CDR3 loop reads CASSYGTSGVSYNEQFF.

The rearrangement uses TRBV29-1 and TRBJ2-5; TCRdb calls TRBD1, which cannot be checked without DNA. The CDR3 consists of 16 residues. Germline V lookup: CDR1 SQVTM, CDR2 ANQGSEA. The chain's CDR3 is CSVEADWDIPQETQYF. The full variable domain, completed using reference TRBV29-1 and TRBJ2-5, is SAVISQKPSRDICQRGTSLTIQCQVDSQVTMMFWYRQQPGQSLTLIATANQGSEATYESGFVIDKFPISRPNLTFSTLTVSNMSPEDSSIYLCSVEADWDIPQETQYFGPGTRLLVL.

The chain carries TRBV6-2 or TRBV6-3 and TRBJ1-1; as DNA is missing, the TRBD1 call by TCRdb cannot be tested. CDR1 and CDR2 from the germline V gene are MNHEY and SVGEGT. The length of the CDR3 is 18 residues. This CDR3 is CASSYSGQPNLGNTEAFF.

This chain links TRBV29-1 with TRBJ2-1; with no DNA, the TCRdb D assignment of TRBD1 cannot be verified. CDR1 and CDR2 (germline): SQVTM, ANQGSEA. The CDR3 has 14 residues. The CDR3 protein is CSVRDLGSYNEQFF.

The genes are TRBV29-1 and TRBJ2-1; TCRdb returns TRBD1, unconfirmable since there is no DNA. Germline V gene data show CDR1 as SQVTM and CDR2 as ANQGSEA. There are 14 residues in the CDR3. The CDR3 protein is CSVEGDRGLDEQFF.